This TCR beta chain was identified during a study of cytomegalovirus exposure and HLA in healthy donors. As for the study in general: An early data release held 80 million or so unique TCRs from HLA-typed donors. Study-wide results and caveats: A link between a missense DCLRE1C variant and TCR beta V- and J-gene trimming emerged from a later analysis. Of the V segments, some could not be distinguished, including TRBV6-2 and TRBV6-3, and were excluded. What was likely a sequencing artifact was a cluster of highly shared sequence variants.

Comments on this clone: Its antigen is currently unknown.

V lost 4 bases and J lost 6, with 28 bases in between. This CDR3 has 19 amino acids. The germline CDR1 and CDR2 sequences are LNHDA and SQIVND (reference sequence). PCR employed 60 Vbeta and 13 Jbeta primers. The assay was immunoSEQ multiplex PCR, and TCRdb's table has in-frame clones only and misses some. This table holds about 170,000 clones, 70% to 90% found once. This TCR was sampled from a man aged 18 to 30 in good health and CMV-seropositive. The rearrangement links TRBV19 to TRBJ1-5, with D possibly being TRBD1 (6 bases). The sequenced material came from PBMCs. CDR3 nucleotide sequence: TGTGCCAGTAGTACCCTCCGGGACACTGAAGCAACGCCTGGTCAGCCCCAGCATTTT. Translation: CASSTLRDTEATPGQPQHF.